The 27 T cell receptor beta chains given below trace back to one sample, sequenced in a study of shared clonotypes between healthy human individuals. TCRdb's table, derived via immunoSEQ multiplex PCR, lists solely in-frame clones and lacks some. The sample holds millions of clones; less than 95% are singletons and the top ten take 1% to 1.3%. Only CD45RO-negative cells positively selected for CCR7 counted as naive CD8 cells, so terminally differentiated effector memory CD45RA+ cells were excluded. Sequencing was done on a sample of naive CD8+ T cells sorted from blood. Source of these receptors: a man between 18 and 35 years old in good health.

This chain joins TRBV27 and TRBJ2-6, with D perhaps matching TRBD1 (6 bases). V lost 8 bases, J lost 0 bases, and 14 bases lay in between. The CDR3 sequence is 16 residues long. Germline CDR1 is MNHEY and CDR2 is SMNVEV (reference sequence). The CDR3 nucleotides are TGTGCCAGCGGCAGACAGGCAGTCTCTGGGGCCAACGTCCTGACTTTC. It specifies CASGRQAVSGANVLTF.

This CDR3 reads CASSPRPTGNKEEKLFF. The CDR3 DNA follows: TGCGCCAGCAGCCCACGGCCGACTGGGAATAAAGAAGAAAAACTGTTTTTT. The chain is built from TRBV5-1 and TRBJ1-4; D gene uncertain. The CDR3 spans 17 residues. Trimming took 4 bases from V and 8 from J, leaving 24 bases between them. Germline V gene sequence: CDR1 SGHRS, CDR2 YFSETQ. Supplemented by reference TRBV5-1 and TRBJ1-4, the full variable domain reads KAGVTQTPRYLIKTRGQQVTLSCSPISGHRSVSWYQQTPGQGLQFLFEYFSETQRNKGNFPGRFSGRQFSNSRSEMNVSTLELGDSALYLCASSPRPTGNKEEKLFFGSGTQLSVL.

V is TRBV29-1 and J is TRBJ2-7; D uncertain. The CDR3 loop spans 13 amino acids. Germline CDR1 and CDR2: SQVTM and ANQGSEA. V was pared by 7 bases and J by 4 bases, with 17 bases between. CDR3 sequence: CSATESGWYEQYF. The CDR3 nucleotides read TGCAGCGCCACGGAGAGTGGTTGGTACGAGCAGTACTTC.

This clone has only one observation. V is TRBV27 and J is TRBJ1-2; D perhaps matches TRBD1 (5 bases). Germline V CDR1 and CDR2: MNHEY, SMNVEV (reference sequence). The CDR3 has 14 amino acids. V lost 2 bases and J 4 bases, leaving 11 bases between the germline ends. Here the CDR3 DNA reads TGTGCCAGCAGTTTAGGGGGGGAGAGCTATGGCTACACCTTC. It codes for CASSLGGESYGYTF.

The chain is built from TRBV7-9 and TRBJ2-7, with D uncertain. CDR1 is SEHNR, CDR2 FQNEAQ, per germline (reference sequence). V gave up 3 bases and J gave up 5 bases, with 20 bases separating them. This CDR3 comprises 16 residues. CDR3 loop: CASSFFPGRTLHEQYF. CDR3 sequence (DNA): TGTGCCAGCAGCTTTTTCCCTGGTAGAACCCTCCACGAGCAGTACTTC.

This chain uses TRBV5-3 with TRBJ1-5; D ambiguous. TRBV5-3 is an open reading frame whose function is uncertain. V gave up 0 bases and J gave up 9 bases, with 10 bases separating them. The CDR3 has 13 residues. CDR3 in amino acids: CARSLAFRLPQHF. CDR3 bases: TGTGCCAGAAGCTTGGCATTTCGGTTGCCCCAGCATTTT.

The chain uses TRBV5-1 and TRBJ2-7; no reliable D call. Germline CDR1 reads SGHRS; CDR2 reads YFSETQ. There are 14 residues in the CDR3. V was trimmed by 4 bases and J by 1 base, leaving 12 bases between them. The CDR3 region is CASSPWAPSYEQYF. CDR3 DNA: TGCGCCAGCAGCCCTTGGGCACCTTCCTACGAGCAGTACTTC.

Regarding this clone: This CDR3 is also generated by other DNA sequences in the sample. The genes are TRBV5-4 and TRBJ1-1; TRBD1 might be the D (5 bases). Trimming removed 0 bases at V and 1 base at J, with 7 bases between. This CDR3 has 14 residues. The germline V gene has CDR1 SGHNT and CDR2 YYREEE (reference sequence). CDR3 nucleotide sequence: TGTGCCAGCAGCTTGGAGGGGCCGAACACTGAAGCTTTCTTT. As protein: CASSLEGPNTEAFF. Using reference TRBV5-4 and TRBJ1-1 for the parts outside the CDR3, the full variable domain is ETGVTQSPTHLIKTRGQQVTLRCSSQSGHNTVSWYQQALGQGPQFIFQYYREEENGRGNFPPRFSGLQFPNYSSELNVNALELDDSALYLCASSLEGPNTEAFFGQGTRLTVV.

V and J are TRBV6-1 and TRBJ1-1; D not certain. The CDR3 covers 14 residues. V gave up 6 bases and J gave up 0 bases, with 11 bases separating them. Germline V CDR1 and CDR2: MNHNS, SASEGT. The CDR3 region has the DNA TGTGCCAGCAGGAGCCTTACCATGAACACTGAAGCTTTCTTT. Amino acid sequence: CASRSLTMNTEAFF.

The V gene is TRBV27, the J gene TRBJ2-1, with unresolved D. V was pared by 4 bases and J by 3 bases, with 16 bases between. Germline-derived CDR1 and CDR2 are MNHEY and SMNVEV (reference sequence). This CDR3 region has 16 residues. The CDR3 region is CASSSTPLLDYNEQFF. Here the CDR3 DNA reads TGTGCCAGCAGTTCCACTCCCCTACTGGACTACAATGAGCAGTTCTTC.

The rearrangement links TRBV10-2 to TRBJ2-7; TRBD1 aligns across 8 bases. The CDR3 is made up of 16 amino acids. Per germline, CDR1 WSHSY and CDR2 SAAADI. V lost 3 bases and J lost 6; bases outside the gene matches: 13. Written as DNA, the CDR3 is TGCGCCAGCAGTGATGACCCGGGACAGGCGGATTCCGAGCAGTACTTC. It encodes CASSDDPGQADSEQYF.

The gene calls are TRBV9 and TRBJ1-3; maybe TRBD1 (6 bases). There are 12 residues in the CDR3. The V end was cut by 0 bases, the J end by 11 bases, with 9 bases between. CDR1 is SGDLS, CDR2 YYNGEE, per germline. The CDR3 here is CASSVVGGPIYF. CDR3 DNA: TGTGCCAGCAGCGTAGTCGGGGGGCCCATATATTTT.

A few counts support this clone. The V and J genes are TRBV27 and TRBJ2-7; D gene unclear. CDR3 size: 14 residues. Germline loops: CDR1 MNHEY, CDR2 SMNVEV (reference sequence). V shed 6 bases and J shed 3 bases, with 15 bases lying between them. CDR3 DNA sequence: TGTGCCAGCAGGACCCAGATGGCGAACTACGAGCAGTACTTC. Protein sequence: CASRTQMANYEQYF.

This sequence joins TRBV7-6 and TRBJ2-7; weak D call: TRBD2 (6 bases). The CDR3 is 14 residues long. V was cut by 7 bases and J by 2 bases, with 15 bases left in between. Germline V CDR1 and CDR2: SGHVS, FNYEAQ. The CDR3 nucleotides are TGTGCCAGCAAACCCCCCCGGGAGACCTACGAGCAGTACTTC. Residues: CASKPPRETYEQYF.

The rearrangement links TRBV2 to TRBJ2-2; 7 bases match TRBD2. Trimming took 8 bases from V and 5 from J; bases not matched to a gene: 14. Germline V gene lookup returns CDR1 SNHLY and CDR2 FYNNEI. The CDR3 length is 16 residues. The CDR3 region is CASPKGAGVGTGELFF. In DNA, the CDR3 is TGTGCCAGCCCCAAAGGGGCGGGAGTGGGAACCGGGGAGCTGTTTTTT.

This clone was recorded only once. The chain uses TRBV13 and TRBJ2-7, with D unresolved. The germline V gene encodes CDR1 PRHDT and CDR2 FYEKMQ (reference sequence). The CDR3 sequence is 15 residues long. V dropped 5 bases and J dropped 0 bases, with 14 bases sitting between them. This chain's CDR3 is CASSPRWGSSYEQYF. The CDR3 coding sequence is TGTGCCAGCAGCCCCCGGTGGGGTAGCTCCTACGAGCAGTACTTC.

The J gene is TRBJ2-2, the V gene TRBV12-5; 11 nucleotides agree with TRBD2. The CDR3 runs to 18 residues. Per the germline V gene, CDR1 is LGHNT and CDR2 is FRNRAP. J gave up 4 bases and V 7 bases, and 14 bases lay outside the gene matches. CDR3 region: CASDGSASGRRSTGELFF. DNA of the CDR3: TGTGCTAGTGACGGTTCGGCTAGCGGGAGGAGGAGCACCGGGGAGCTGTTTTTT.

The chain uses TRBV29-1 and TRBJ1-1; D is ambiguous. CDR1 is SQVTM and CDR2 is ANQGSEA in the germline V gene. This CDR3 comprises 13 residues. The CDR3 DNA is TGCAGTGCCTATGGGGAGTGGGGCACTGAAGCTTTCTTT. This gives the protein CSAYGEWGTEAFF.

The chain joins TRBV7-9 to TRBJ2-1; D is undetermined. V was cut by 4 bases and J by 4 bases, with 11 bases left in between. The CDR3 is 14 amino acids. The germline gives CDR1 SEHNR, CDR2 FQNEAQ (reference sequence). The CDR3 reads CASSSPAAYNEQFF. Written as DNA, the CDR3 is TGTGCCAGCAGCTCCCCCGCCGCATACAATGAGCAGTTCTTC. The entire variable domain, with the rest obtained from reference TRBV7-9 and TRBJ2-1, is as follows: DTGVSQNPRHKITKRGQNVTFRCDPISEHNRLYWYRQTLGQGPEFLTYFQNEAQLEKSRLLSDRFSAERPKGSFSTLEIQRTEQGDSAMYLCASSSPAAYNEQFFGPGTRLTVL.

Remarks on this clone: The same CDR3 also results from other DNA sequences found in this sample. Here the CDR3 reads CASSQDGTGNQPQHF. The CDR3 DNA reads as TGCGCCAGCAGCCAAGATGGGACAGGCAATCAGCCCCAGCATTTT. This chain connects TRBV4-1 to TRBJ1-5; TRBD1 matches 7 bases. With 0 bases clipped from V and 2 bases from J, the junction kept 1 base outside the gene matches. CDR1 and CDR2 (germline): MGHRA, YSYEKL. The CDR3 spans 15 residues.

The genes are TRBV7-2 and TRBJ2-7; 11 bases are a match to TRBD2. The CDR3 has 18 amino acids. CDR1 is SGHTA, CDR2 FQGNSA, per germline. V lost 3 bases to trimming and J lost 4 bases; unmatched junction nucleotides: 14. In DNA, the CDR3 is TGTGCCAGCAGCTTGGCCCTAGCGGGGGGCCTAGCGACGTACGAGCAGTACTTC. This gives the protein CASSLALAGGLATYEQYF.

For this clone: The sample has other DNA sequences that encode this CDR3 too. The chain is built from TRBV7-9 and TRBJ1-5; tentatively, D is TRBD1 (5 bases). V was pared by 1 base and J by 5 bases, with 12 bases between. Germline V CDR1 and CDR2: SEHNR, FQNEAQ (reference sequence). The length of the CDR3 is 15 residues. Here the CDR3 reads CASSLEAGTYQPQHF. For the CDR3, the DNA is TGTGCCAGCAGCTTAGAAGCAGGGACCTATCAGCCCCAGCATTTT.

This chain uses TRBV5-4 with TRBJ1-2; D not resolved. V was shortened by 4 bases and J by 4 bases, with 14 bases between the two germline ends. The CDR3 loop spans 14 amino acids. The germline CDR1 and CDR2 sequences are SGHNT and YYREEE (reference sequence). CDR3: CASSPTYGSYGYTF. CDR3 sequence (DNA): TGTGCCAGCAGCCCCACCTACGGGTCCTATGGCTACACCTTC. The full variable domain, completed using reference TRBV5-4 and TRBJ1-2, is ETGVTQSPTHLIKTRGQQVTLRCSSQSGHNTVSWYQQALGQGPQFIFQYYREEENGRGNFPPRFSGLQFPNYSSELNVNALELDDSALYLCASSPTYGSYGYTFGSGTRLTVV.

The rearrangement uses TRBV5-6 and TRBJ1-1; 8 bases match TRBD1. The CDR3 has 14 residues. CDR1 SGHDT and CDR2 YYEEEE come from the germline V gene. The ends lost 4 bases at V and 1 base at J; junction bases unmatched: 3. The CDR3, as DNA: TGTGCCAGCAGCGACGGACAGGGGAACACTGAAGCTTTCTTT. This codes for CASSDGQGNTEAFF.

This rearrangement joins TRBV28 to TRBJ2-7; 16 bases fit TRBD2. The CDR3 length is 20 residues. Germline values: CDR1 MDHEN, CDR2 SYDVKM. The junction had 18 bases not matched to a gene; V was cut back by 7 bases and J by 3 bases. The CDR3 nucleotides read TGTGCCAGCAAGACAACCGGGACTAGCGGGGGGGTGAACACCTACTACGAGCAGTACTTC. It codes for CASKTTGTSGGVNTYYEQYF.

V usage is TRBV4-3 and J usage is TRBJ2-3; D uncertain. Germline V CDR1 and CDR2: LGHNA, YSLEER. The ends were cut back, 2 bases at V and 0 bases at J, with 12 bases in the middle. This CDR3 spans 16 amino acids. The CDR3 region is CASSQNPAASTDTQYF. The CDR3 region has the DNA TGCGCCAGCAGCCAAAATCCAGCTGCTAGCACAGATACGCAGTATTTT.

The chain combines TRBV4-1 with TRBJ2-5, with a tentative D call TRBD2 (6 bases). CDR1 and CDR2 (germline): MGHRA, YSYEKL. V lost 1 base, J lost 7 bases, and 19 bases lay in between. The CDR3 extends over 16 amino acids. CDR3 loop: CASSQAPGVAGGTQYF. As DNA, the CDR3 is TGCGCCAGCAGCCAAGCCCCGGGAGTAGCCGGGGGGACCCAGTACTTC.